This T cell receptor beta chain was sequenced in a study of control samples from healthy donors and cancer patients. TCRdb's copy holds only in-frame clones and misses some; the assay was immunoSEQ multiplex PCR. This sample has 85,000 to 110,000 clones; 80% to 90% occur once, and the top ten carry over 15%. This TCR derives from a man in his sixties with lung cancer. The sequencing sample was made of PBMCs.

CDR3 coding DNA: TGTGCCAGCAGCTTGACCGTGAACACCGGGGAGCTGTTTTTT. It codes for CASSLTVNTGELFF. The chain is built from TRBV7-9 and TRBJ2-2, with D uncertain. Germline-derived CDR1 and CDR2 are SEHNR and FQNEAQ (reference sequence). This CDR3 spans 14 amino acids. The germline V and J ends were trimmed by 3 bases and 1 base, with 6 bases remaining between them.